The rows below give T cell receptor beta chains drawn from one sample of a study of post-analysis software for immune sequencing data. Each CDR3 protein gets one entry after TCRdb re-called the PCR reads with MiXCR. The data contain 750,000 to 950,000 distinct CDR3 sequences, around 50% of them singletons. Sequencing used blood. These receptors all stem from a girl under 18 with multiple sclerosis. Each CDR3 is given with its conserved first and last residue. The D gene is left open where the match is weak. Some rows have no size entry. The others give once, few or many, or a class for an expanded clone.

TRBJ2-3	-	TRBV30	-	TGTGCCTGGACCGGACTTTCAGATACGCAGTATTTT	CAWTGLSDTQYF
TRBJ2-1	-	TRBV20-1	-	TGCAGTGCTAGAGATCGGAGGGGGCACGGTGAGCAGTTCTTC	CSARDRRGHGEQFF
TRBJ2-3	-	TRBV7-7	-	TGTGCTAGCAGCTTAGGGGCTAACACAGATACGCAGTATTTT	CASSLGANTDTQYF
TRBJ2-5	-	TRBV10-2	-	TGCGCCAGCAGCGTCCCGGGAGAGCAGTACTTC	CASSVPGEQYF
TRBJ2-7	TRBD2	TRBV19	-	TGTGCCAGTAGTAGGGGTGGACTAGATCTCTACGAGCAGTACTTC	CASSRGGLDLYEQYF
TRBJ1-2	-	TRBV29-1	-	TGCAGCGTTGGCCAGGGAATGGACTATGGCTACACCTTC	CSVGQGMDYGYTF
TRBJ2-5	TRBD2	TRBV5-1	-	TGCGCCAGCAGCTTGTCAACTAGCGGGTACCAAGAGACCCAGTACTTC	CASSLSTSGYQETQYF
TRBJ1-1	-	TRBV29-1	-	TGCAGCGTCCTCAGGCCCGAGGGCACTGAAGCTTTCTTT	CSVLRPEGTEAFF
TRBJ2-7	-	TRBV20-1	few	TGCAGTGCTAGGGAGGGTAGAGAGCAGTACTTC	CSAREGREQYF
TRBJ2-7	-	TRBV27	-	TGTGCCAGCAGTAAAGAGGGCAACTCCTACGAGCAGTACTTC	CASSKEGNSYEQYF
TRBJ2-5	TRBD2	TRBV29-1	few	TGCAGCGTTGAAGCTAGCGGGAGAGCGTACCAAGAGACCCAGTACTTC	CSVEASGRAYQETQYF
TRBJ2-3	TRBD2	TRBV11-2	-	TGTGCCTGCAGCCCCTACGCGGGGGGGCTTACAAATACGCAGTATTTT	CACSPYAGGLTNTQYF
TRBJ2-7	-	TRBV29-1	-	TGCAGCGTTACCCCGGGACACAATTTGGAGCAGTACTTC	CSVTPGHNLEQYF
TRBJ2-7	TRBD1	TRBV29-1	few	TGCAGCGTAGGGGGCAGTGACTACGAGCAGTACTTC	CSVGGSDYEQYF
TRBJ2-5	TRBD2	TRBV7-6	-	TGTGCCAGCAGCTTAACGGCCATTCGGGGGGGTTGGGAGACCCAGTACTTC	CASSLTAIRGGWETQYF
TRBJ2-6	-	TRBV7-9	-	TGTGCCAGCAGCTTGCAGGACAGTGGAGCTCTCGGGGGGGCCAACGTCCTGACTTTC	CASSLQDSGALGGANVLTF
TRBJ1-1	-	TRBV30	-	TGTGCCTGGAGTGTATGGCGTGTAATGAACACTGAAGCTTTCTTT	CAWSVWRVMNTEAFF
TRBJ2-5	TRBD1	TRBV5-1	-	TGCGCCAGCAGCCTTCGGACAGGGCTACAAGAGACCCAGTACTTC	CASSLRTGLQETQYF